What follows are 6 T cell receptor beta chains derived from one specimen sequenced in a study of blood T cells in healthy people across ages. A second PCR, run for about 7 to 11 cycles, used a sample-barcoded 5' primer plus a J-beta primer mix. TCRdb processed the 5' RACE reads anew with MiXCR; each CDR3 protein has one entry. Of approximately 2,000,000 distinct CDR3 sequences listed, approximately 40% are singletons. The sequenced sample consisted of blood. These receptors all stem from a human donor in good health.

The rearrangement joins TRBV6-5 to TRBJ2-5; TRBD2 matches at 7 bases. V shed 5 bases and J 2 bases; nucleotides not matched to a gene: 8. The CDR3 covers 15 residues. Germline V lookup: CDR1 MNHEY, CDR2 SVGAGI. This CDR3 reads CASSRASRGQETQYF. The CDR3 DNA reads TGTGCCAGCAGTCGGGCCTCGCGGGGGCAAGAGACCCAGTACTTC.

The chain uses TRBV6-1 and TRBJ2-1, with TRBD2 identical over 12 bases. Per germline, CDR1 MNHNS and CDR2 SASEGT. The V segment lost 5 bases and the J segment 12 bases; nucleotides outside the gene matches: 2. The CDR3 loop spans 12 amino acids. The DNA of the CDR3 is TGTGCCAGCAGTCTAGCGGGGGGGTTGCAGTTCTTC. Its protein product is CASSLAGGLQFF.

Points on this clonotype: This may be a read error, as it is one base from a much larger clone. The V call is TRBV7-2, the J call TRBJ2-3, with D uncertain. CDR1 is SGHTA and CDR2 is FQGNSA in the germline V gene. The CDR3 runs 12 residues. V lost 5 bases to trimming and J lost 4 bases, with 7 bases between them. The CDR3 region has the DNA TGTGCCAGCAGCCGACGGCCAGATACGCAGTATTTT. Translating gives CASSRRPDTQYF.

This clonotype was seen just once. V and J are TRBV25-1 and TRBJ1-2; D is undetermined. Germline V lookup: CDR1 MGHDK, CDR2 SYGVNS. Deletions cut 1 base from V and 0 bases from J, with 3 bases between. CDR3 length: 13 residues. The CDR3 region is CASSEWPNYGYTF. CDR3 coding DNA: TGTGCCAGCAGTGAATGGCCTAACTATGGCTACACCTTC.

Concerning this clonotype: At one end the junction does not follow the germline gene, possibly because of a read error. This sequence joins TRBV30 and TRBJ2-1, with TRBD2 identical over 12 bases. This CDR3 is built from 14 residues. Germline V CDR1 and CDR2: GTSNPN, SVGIG (reference sequence). DNA of the CDR3: TGTGCCTGGACCGGGACTAGCGGGCTCAATGGGCAGTTCTTC. Its translation is CAWTGTSGLNGQFF.

The chain uses TRBV2 and TRBJ1-2; the D gene is possibly TRBD1 (6 bases). The V end lost 1 base, the J end lost 2 bases, and 14 bases lay between the germline ends. Germline V CDR1 and CDR2: SNHLY, FYNNEI. The CDR3 length is 16 residues. CDR3 nucleotides: TGTGCCAGCAGTGAAGAAGGGGGGTTGGCGAACTATGGCTACACCTTC. Translating it yields CASSEEGGLANYGYTF.